The text below deals with one T cell receptor (beta chain). Its antigen is unknown. This specimen comes from a study of a mutant IDH1 vaccine in newly diagnosed glioma. Study context: Pretreatment consisted of radiotherapy, temozolomide, or both, with most receiving both. Study outcomes and limitations: The study observed vaccine-induced immune responses in more than 80% of patients.

Sequencing used immunoSEQ multiplex PCR; TCRdb keeps in-frame clones, though not all of them. The table records 45,000 to 55,000 clones, approximately 79% of them present only once. Germline CDR1 reads MNHNY; CDR2 reads SVGAGI (reference sequence). Trimming at V came to 1 base and at J to 3 bases, leaving 5 bases not matched to a gene. The CDR3 consists of 16 residues. The time point here: week 35, safety follow-up. Vaccinated patients received 300 ug of mutant IDH1 20-mer peptide per dose, with topical imiquimod. Eight vaccinations were given in weeks 1, 3, 5, 7, 11, 15, 19 and 23. Tumors from donors were new WHO grade 3 or 4 IDH1-mutant astrocytomas with ATRX loss.

The source of this sequence is a man aged 35 to 55 with glioma. V gene TRBV6-6 combines with J gene TRBJ2-2; TRBD1 matches at 7 bases. The sequencing used PBMCs, collected from a glioma patient whose treatment included an IDH1 peptide vaccine. Written as DNA, the CDR3 is TGTGCCAGCAGTTACTTGGGACAGCCATACACCGGGGAGCTGTTTTTT. Residues: CASSYLGQPYTGELFF.